This T cell receptor beta chain appears in the sequencing data of a study of T cells in Graves' hyperthyroidism and ophthalmopathy (dated by TCRdb to the late 2010s). For the wider study: Peripheral blood was collected at initial diagnosis, before any treatment. TCR V-J signatures able to tell the groups apart were searched for in a discovery cohort of some 97 patients, of whom under 45 had Graves' ophthalmopathy and around 57 had stable Graves' hyperthyroidism. Whether ophthalmopathy could be predicted prospectively was tested in an independent validation cohort made up of roughly 20 hyperthyroidism patients plus 17 patients who later progressed to ophthalmopathy. For training and testing, the 100 or so patients in the discovery cohort were randomly divided in a 7:3 ratio. In addition, the study compared T-cell repertoires in thyroid tissue and in blood from six Graves' hyperthyroidism patients. After sampling, hyperthyroidism patients received methimazole starting at 30 mg daily, and ophthalmopathy patients received high-dose intravenous methylprednisolone. The paper describes TCR Vbeta CDR3 sequencing of 135 peripheral blood samples, made up of 43 ophthalmopathy patients, 70 to 75 hyperthyroidism patients and about 17 progressor patients.

The CDR3 covers 14 residues, taking in both the cysteine and the phenylalanine. Only the CDR3 DNA is retained, 42 bases long and in frame from the first base. CDR1 and CDR2 are drawn from the germline V gene: SGHAT, FQNNGV. V is cut by 5 bases and J by 0 bases, and the space between the germline ends is 11 bases. TCR beta CDR3 regions were amplified from RNA transcripts. For the first round of RT-PCR on the TCR CDR3, the HTBI primer set was used together with the Qiagen OneStep RT-PCR kit. Libraries were constructed in a second round of multiplex PCR, after which size selection and purification were carried out. Libraries were sequenced paired-end with 100 bp reads on an Illumina HiSeq2000. The study's processing was this. Raw data were processed with SOAPnuke, discarding reads with adapters, uncalled bases, mean Phred below 15, or no exact constant-primer or identifier match. COPE v1.2.5 was used to merge the high-quality paired reads, and each unique nucleotide sequence was defined as a clonotype. MiTCR v1.1 was used to align the clonotypes against IMGT TRBV, TRBD and TRBJ reference segments. Analysis was restricted to V-J combinations with a frequency above 0.0001, which covered over 98% of repertoires. The TCS score was defined as F50 (clonal expansion) divided by E x V (chaos), with BLOSUM62-based TCRdist calculated between CDR3 peptides within each V-J. Welch's t-statistics and random forest reduced 500 to 550 V-J features to about 13, which were used in a naive Bayes classifier (R e1071). TCRdb reworked the public reads: Q25 trimming with fastp, MiXCR clone assembly, productive beta chains retained. A single entry per CDR3 protein holds the most common genes and DNA from its merged rows. The V and J calls, along with clone size, are taken from TCRdb and not from the paper's own processing. The sample has some 270,000 distinct CDR3 sequences on record, roughly 13% of them singletons. 7% to 9.5% of the sample is in the top ten clones.

Graves' hyperthyroidism was defined as stable when no progression to ophthalmopathy occurred over 18 months of follow-up. Hyperthyroidism patients were newly diagnosed, with disease duration under 2 months, and aged 18 to 65 years. The study excluded patients with uncontrolled infections, other autoimmune diseases, pregnancy or lactation. Diagnoses were established on the basis of clinical symptoms, serum thyroxine and TRAb, thyroid ultrasound, and orbital computed tomography. PBMCs were isolated from about 9.1 ml of fresh peripheral blood by Ficoll-Paque density gradient centrifugation. Trizol reagent was used to extract total RNA, and RNA quality was then checked on an Agilent 2100 Bioanalyzer. This clonotype was seen repeatedly, ten times or more. The target of this receptor is not known. Per-nucleotide qualities are absent, and no much larger clonotype sits a single base away. Overall results and qualifications from the work: Most expanded thyroid clonotypes (frequency above 0.001) were also found in blood, which suggests that blood repertoires may mirror thyroid immune responses. A model built on a 13 V-J signature distinguished ophthalmopathy from stable hyperthyroidism, reaching about 88% sensitivity and approximately 81% specificity in cross-validation and 80%/75% in testing. In validation, progression to ophthalmopathy was predicted by the model with approximately 67% sensitivity and around 75% specificity, a median of roughly 6 months before onset. No statistical method was used to fix the sample size in advance, and group allocation was not hidden from the investigators.

This receptor was taken from a woman aged 35 to 49 with Graves' hyperthyroidism. The sequenced sample consisted of blood. The V and J genes are TRBV11-2 and TRBJ2-7, with no confidently assigned D gene. The bases are TGTGCCAGCAGCCCCACACCAACCTCCTACGAGCAGTACTTC. Its translation is CASSPTPTSYEQYF. The variable domain in full, with residues beyond the CDR3 obtained from the reference TRBV11-2 and TRBJ2-7 genes, is EAGVAQSPRYKIIEKRQSVAFWCNPISGHATLYWYQQILGQGPKLLIQFQNNGVVDDSQLPKDRFSAERLKGVDSTLKIQPAKLEDSAVYLCASSPTPTSYEQYFGPGTRLTVT.